Presented here are 21 T cell receptor beta chains from one specimen sequenced in a study of OX40 agonist ivuxolimab in advanced cancers. Produced via immunoSEQ multiplex PCR; TCRdb's table is partial and in-frame only. The sample includes around 55,000 clones, 80% to 90% seen only once; the top ten take more than 9%. Sequences were derived from CD4+ or CD8+ T cells sorted from blood, sampled in a trial of the OX40 agonist ivuxolimab. These receptors were taken from an adult with an advanced solid tumor such as melanoma, head and neck, liver or kidney cancer.

The V gene is TRBV27, the J gene TRBJ2-1, with D perhaps matching TRBD1 (6 bases). CDR1 is MNHEY and CDR2 is SMNVEV in the germline V gene (reference sequence). The CDR3 sequence is 14 residues long. With 7 bases removed from V and 4 bases from J, the gap between germline ends came to 14 bases. CDR3 nucleotide sequence: TGTGCCAGCACCGGACAGAGCCCATACAATGAGCAGTTCTTC. It yields the protein CASTGQSPYNEQFF.

V and J are TRBV6-1 and TRBJ2-1; D gene ambiguous. Trimming pared 7 bases from V and 0 bases from J, leaving 13 bases between. CDR3 length: 15 amino acids. Germline V lookup: CDR1 MNHNS, CDR2 SASEGT. CDR3 region: CASTDLPNSYNEQFF. For the CDR3, the DNA is TGTGCCAGCACTGACCTTCCTAACTCCTACAATGAGCAGTTCTTC.

The chain couples TRBV18 to TRBJ1-4; D gene unclear. The V end lost 3 bases, the J end lost 8 bases, and 19 bases lay between the germline ends. This CDR3 has 16 residues. CDR1 is KGHSH and CDR2 is LQKENI in the germline V gene. As DNA, the CDR3 is TGTGCCAGCTCACCCTACCCCGGGCTGAGTGGGGAAAAACTGTTTTTT. Protein sequence: CASSPYPGLSGEKLFF.

The chain joins TRBV7-8 to TRBJ2-7, with 9 bases fitting TRBD1. The trim removed 2 bases at V and 6 bases at J, leaving 8 bases unmatched. CDR1 is SGHVS, CDR2 FQNEAQ, per germline. The CDR3 spans 15 residues. This CDR3 reads CASSLPDRGFGEQYF. CDR3 nucleotides: TGTGCCAGCAGCTTACCGGACAGGGGATTCGGCGAGCAGTACTTC.

This clone was recorded once. This sequence joins TRBV19 and TRBJ2-2; D perhaps matches TRBD1 (5 bases). Trimming left V 6 bases short and J 0 bases short, with 17 bases between. The V gene's germline CDR1 is LNHDA and CDR2 SQIVND (reference sequence). CDR3 size: 17 residues. The CDR3 DNA is TGTGCCAGTAGCAGTTACCTAAGGGGCACGAACACCGGGGAGCTGTTTTTT. Residues: CASSSYLRGTNTGELFF.

This clone was seen once. The V call is TRBV30, the J call TRBJ2-3; the D call may be TRBD1 or TRBD2 (6 bases each). The CDR3 contains 11 residues. In germline, CDR1 is GTSNPN, CDR2 SVGIG (reference sequence). V was clipped by 8 bases and J by 5 bases, with 11 bases between them. DNA of the CDR3: TGTGCCGTCAGGGGAGGAGATACGCAGTATTTT. The encoded protein is CAVRGGDTQYF.

V usage is TRBV19 and J usage is TRBJ2-5, with a weak D call TRBD1 (6 bases). The CDR3 covers 13 residues. Trimming cost V 6 bases and J 4 bases, with 12 bases left between them. Germline values: CDR1 LNHDA, CDR2 SQIVND (reference sequence). CDR3 loop: CASRDRRGETQYF. CDR3 sequence (DNA): TGTGCCAGTAGGGACCGCAGGGGAGAGACCCAGTACTTC. Variable domain in full (rest from reference TRBV19 and TRBJ2-5): DGGITQSPKYLFRKEGQNVTLSCEQNLNHDAMYWYRQDPGQGLRLIYYSQIVNDFQKGDIAEGYSVSREKKESFPLTVTSAQKNPTAFYLCASRDRRGETQYFGPGTRLLVL.

J is TRBJ1-1 and V is TRBV16, with D hard to call. V was clipped by 0 bases and J by 5 bases, with 13 bases between them. The germline V gene encodes CDR1 KGHSY and CDR2 FQNENV. The CDR3 is 15 residues long. The CDR3 bases are TGTGCCAGCAGCCAATCCGGGGAGGAGGAAACTGAAGCTTTCTTT. Protein sequence: CASSQSGEEETEAFF.

The chain employs TRBV30 and TRBJ2-1, with D uncertain. V was cut by 0 bases and J by 5 bases, with 8 bases left in between. Germline assignment: CDR1 GTSNPN and CDR2 SVGIG (reference sequence). The CDR3 has 13 residues. CDR3 residues: CAWSVVAHNEQFF. In nucleotides, the CDR3 is TGTGCCTGGAGTGTAGTGGCTCACAATGAGCAGTTCTTC.

This clone has a single count. V and J are TRBV6-4 and TRBJ2-3; TRBD2 aligns across 13 bases. V shed 3 bases and J 4 bases; nucleotides not matched to a gene: 1. The CDR3 totals 15 residues. CDR1 is MRHNA, CDR2 SNTAGT, per germline. CDR3 nucleotide sequence: TGTGCCAGCAGTGAACTAGCGGGAGGGCCAGATACGCAGTATTTT. It specifies CASSELAGGPDTQYF.

The chain uses TRBV28 and TRBJ1-3; 9 bases match TRBD1. The CDR3 is made up of 15 amino acids. In germline, CDR1 is MDHEN, CDR2 SYDVKM. Unmatched junction bases numbered 7, after V lost 4 bases and J lost 6 bases. CDR3 in amino acids: CASSSIRDRENTIYF. The DNA of the CDR3 is TGTGCCAGCAGTTCGATCCGGGACAGGGAAAACACCATATATTTT.

V usage is TRBV28 and J usage is TRBJ2-7; D not certain. CDR1 and CDR2 from the germline V gene are MDHEN and SYDVKM. The CDR3 contains 13 residues. The V and J ends lost 2 bases and 6 bases respectively, with 11 bases between them. CDR3 sequence reads: CASSLVGLGEQYF. CDR3 bases: TGTGCCAGCAGTTTAGTAGGGCTTGGCGAGCAGTACTTC.

The V call is TRBV19, the J call TRBJ1-2, with D unclear. Germline V CDR1 and CDR2: LNHDA, SQIVND (reference sequence). The CDR3 length is 12 residues. The CDR3 spells CGAGGVNYGYTF. CDR3 bases: TGTGGGGCAGGAGGAGTCAACTATGGCTACACCTTC.

V is TRBV13 and J is TRBJ2-7; D might be TRBD2 (7 bases). CDR1 is PRHDT, CDR2 FYEKMQ, per germline (reference sequence). The CDR3 is 16 amino acids. V was trimmed by 5 bases and J by 0 bases, leaving 17 bases between them. CDR3 residues: CASSPRGGRSSYEQYV. CDR3 bases: TGTGCCAGCAGCCCTAGGGGGGGGCGAAGCTCCTACGAGCAGTACGTC.

CDR3 coding DNA: TGTGCCAGCAGTAAGCAGGGTAACGAGCAGTACTTC. Amino acids: CASSKQGNEQYF. J is TRBJ2-7 and V is TRBV7-9; TRBD1 is a possible D gene (5 bases). Germline CDR1 is SEHNR and CDR2 is FQNEAQ (reference sequence). There are 12 residues in the CDR3. V lost 6 bases and J lost 5, with 11 bases in between.

Of note for this clone: Different DNA sequences within this sample yield the same CDR3. This chain connects TRBV6-1 to TRBJ2-7; 8 bases match TRBD1. Germline trimming cut 2 bases from V and 3 bases from J; bases unmatched to any gene: 6. The germline CDR1 and CDR2 sequences are MNHNS and SASEGT. There are 15 residues in the CDR3. Here the CDR3 reads CASSEWGTGVYEQYV. CDR3 in DNA: TGTGCCAGCAGTGAATGGGGGACAGGAGTCTACGAGCAGTACGTC.

V is TRBV30 and J is TRBJ1-1; TRBD1 matches 11 bases. The V gene end was trimmed by 8 bases and the J gene end by 1 base; junction bases not matched to a gene: 9. This CDR3 region has 15 residues. CDR1 is GTSNPN, CDR2 SVGIG, per germline (reference sequence). CDR3 protein: CAAQPGQGGNTEAFF. CDR3 sequence (DNA): TGTGCCGCCCAACCGGGACAGGGGGGGAACACTGAAGCTTTCTTT.

About this clone: The same CDR3 also results from other DNA sequences found in this sample. The rearrangement uses TRBV7-9 and TRBJ2-3; TRBD2 matches at 7 bases. The CDR3 extends over 16 amino acids. V trimming: 1 base; J trimming: 2 bases; junction bases outside the gene matches: 6. Germline V gene data show CDR1 as SEHNR and CDR2 as FQNEAQ (reference sequence). CDR3 loop: CASSLVSGRFTDTQYF. CDR3 in DNA: TGTGCCAGCAGCTTAGTTAGCGGGCGTTTCACAGATACGCAGTATTTT.

The chain is built from TRBV9 and TRBJ2-1, with 9 bases fitting TRBD2. CDR1 is SGDLS and CDR2 is YYNGEE in the germline V gene. V lost 5 bases and J lost 5; bases outside the gene matches: 11. The CDR3 loop spans 16 amino acids. CDR3 protein: CASSPWGQREDNEQFF. The CDR3 DNA is TGTGCCAGCAGTCCCTGGGGGCAGCGGGAGGACAATGAGCAGTTCTTC.

This sequence joins TRBV6-6 and TRBJ2-7; TRBD2 matches 10 bases. This CDR3 region has 14 residues. V trimming: 6 bases; J trimming: 3 bases; junction bases outside the gene matches: 5. Germline loops: CDR1 MNHNY, CDR2 SVGAGI (reference sequence). CDR3 DNA: TGTGCCAGCAGCCCGACTAGCGGGCACTACGAGCAGTACTTC. Translated: CASSPTSGHYEQYF.

V and J are TRBV4-1 and TRBJ1-1; unclear D gene. The CDR3 has 13 amino acids. V lost 0 bases and J 4 bases, leaving 6 bases between the germline ends. Germline V CDR1 and CDR2: MGHRA, YSYEKL. Written as DNA, the CDR3 is TGCGCCAGCAGCCAAGATTCGAGCACTGAAGCTTTCTTT. It yields the protein CASSQDSSTEAFF.